The text below deals with one T cell receptor (beta chain). Antigen specificity is unknown. TRB cDNA libraries were made by UMI-labeled 5' RACE. From the 5' RACE reads, TCRdb lists one entry per CDR3 protein and no DNA. The sample has around 140,000 distinct CDR3 sequences. The data derive from a study of CXCR3-negative and CXCR3-positive naive CD8 T cells. Study-wide findings and caveats: The TRB CDR3s that CXCR3-positive naive cells carried were more hydrophobic than those of CXCR3-negative naive cells. Both naive subsets showed comparably high diversity, and memory CD8+ cells showed much lower diversity.

The CDR3 is 13 residues long. Germline V gene sequence: CDR1 SGHRS, CDR2 YFSETQ. The V call is TRBV5-1, the J call TRBJ2-7. Material for sequencing was naive CXCR3+ CD8+ T cells from blood. This sample's subset: CD45RO-CCR7+CD27+CD95- naive CD8+ T cells expressing CXCR3 (TNR3+). The TCR comes from a human donor in good health. Some clones in this sample may be carry-over from other donors' samples. The CDR3 loop reads CASCDLGFREQYF.